The TCR beta chain under discussion was sequenced for a study of T-cell memory formation after mild COVID-19. TCRdb passed the 5' RACE reads through MiXCR, listing each CDR3 protein once. The sample has 450,000 to 700,000 distinct CDR3 sequences; roughly 18% are singletons. This clonotype was seen ten or more times. V lost 1 base and J lost 3, with 8 bases in between. Germline V gene lookup returns CDR1 SGHDT and CDR2 YYEEEE. The CDR3 is made up of 14 amino acids. This sequence originates from an adult woman who had mild COVID-19 (a few samples of this study predate the infection). Cell type and time point are not known. The chain has TRBV5-6 and TRBJ1-5; D is possibly TRBD1 (5 bases). Sample: PBMCs or a T cell subset sorted from them (not recorded which). DNA for the CDR3: TGTGCCAGCAGCTTGCAGGGTATCAATCAGCCCCAGCATTTT. This encodes CASSLQGINQPQHF.